This TCR beta chain was sequenced during a study of T cells after yellow fever vaccination. TCRdb reprocessed the 5' RACE reads with MiXCR, giving one entry per CDR3 protein. The sample lists some 560,000 distinct CDR3 sequences, 17% occurring once. The CDR3 consists of 13 residues. Germline CDR1 MGHRA, CDR2 YSYEKL. V lost 4 bases and J 5 bases, leaving 9 bases between the germline ends. This clonotype was detected a few times. The input for sequencing was PBMCs, taken about 5 days after the first yellow fever vaccination. V gene TRBV4-1 combines with J gene TRBJ1-5; weak D call: TRBD1 (5 bases). The receptor comes from a man aged 18 to 35 who received the YFV17D yellow fever vaccine. The CDR3 region is CASSRGTDQPQHF. The CDR3 nucleotides read TGCGCCAGCAGCCGGGGCACGGATCAGCCCCAGCATTTT.